The T cell receptor beta chain under discussion was sequenced for a study of shared clonotypes between healthy human individuals. From germline, CDR1 is SNHLY and CDR2 FYNNEI. V gave up 5 bases and J gave up 5 bases, with 16 bases separating them. This CDR3 is 14 amino acids long. CD45RO-negative, CCR7-selected cells formed the naive CD8 fraction, which excluded terminally differentiated effector memory CD45RA+ cells. Data came from immunoSEQ multiplex PCR; TCRdb stores just in-frame clones and leaves some out. The table records under 2,000,000 clones, approximately 94% of them present only once. The sequence derives from a man aged 18 to 29 in good health. The chain is built from TRBV2 and TRBJ2-7, with D possibly being TRBD1 or TRBD2 (6 bases each). What was sequenced was naive CD8+ T cells sorted from blood. The CDR3 region has the DNA TGTGCCAGCAGTTGGGGGGCGCAGAAGAACGAGCAGTACTTC. This encodes CASSWGAQKNEQYF.